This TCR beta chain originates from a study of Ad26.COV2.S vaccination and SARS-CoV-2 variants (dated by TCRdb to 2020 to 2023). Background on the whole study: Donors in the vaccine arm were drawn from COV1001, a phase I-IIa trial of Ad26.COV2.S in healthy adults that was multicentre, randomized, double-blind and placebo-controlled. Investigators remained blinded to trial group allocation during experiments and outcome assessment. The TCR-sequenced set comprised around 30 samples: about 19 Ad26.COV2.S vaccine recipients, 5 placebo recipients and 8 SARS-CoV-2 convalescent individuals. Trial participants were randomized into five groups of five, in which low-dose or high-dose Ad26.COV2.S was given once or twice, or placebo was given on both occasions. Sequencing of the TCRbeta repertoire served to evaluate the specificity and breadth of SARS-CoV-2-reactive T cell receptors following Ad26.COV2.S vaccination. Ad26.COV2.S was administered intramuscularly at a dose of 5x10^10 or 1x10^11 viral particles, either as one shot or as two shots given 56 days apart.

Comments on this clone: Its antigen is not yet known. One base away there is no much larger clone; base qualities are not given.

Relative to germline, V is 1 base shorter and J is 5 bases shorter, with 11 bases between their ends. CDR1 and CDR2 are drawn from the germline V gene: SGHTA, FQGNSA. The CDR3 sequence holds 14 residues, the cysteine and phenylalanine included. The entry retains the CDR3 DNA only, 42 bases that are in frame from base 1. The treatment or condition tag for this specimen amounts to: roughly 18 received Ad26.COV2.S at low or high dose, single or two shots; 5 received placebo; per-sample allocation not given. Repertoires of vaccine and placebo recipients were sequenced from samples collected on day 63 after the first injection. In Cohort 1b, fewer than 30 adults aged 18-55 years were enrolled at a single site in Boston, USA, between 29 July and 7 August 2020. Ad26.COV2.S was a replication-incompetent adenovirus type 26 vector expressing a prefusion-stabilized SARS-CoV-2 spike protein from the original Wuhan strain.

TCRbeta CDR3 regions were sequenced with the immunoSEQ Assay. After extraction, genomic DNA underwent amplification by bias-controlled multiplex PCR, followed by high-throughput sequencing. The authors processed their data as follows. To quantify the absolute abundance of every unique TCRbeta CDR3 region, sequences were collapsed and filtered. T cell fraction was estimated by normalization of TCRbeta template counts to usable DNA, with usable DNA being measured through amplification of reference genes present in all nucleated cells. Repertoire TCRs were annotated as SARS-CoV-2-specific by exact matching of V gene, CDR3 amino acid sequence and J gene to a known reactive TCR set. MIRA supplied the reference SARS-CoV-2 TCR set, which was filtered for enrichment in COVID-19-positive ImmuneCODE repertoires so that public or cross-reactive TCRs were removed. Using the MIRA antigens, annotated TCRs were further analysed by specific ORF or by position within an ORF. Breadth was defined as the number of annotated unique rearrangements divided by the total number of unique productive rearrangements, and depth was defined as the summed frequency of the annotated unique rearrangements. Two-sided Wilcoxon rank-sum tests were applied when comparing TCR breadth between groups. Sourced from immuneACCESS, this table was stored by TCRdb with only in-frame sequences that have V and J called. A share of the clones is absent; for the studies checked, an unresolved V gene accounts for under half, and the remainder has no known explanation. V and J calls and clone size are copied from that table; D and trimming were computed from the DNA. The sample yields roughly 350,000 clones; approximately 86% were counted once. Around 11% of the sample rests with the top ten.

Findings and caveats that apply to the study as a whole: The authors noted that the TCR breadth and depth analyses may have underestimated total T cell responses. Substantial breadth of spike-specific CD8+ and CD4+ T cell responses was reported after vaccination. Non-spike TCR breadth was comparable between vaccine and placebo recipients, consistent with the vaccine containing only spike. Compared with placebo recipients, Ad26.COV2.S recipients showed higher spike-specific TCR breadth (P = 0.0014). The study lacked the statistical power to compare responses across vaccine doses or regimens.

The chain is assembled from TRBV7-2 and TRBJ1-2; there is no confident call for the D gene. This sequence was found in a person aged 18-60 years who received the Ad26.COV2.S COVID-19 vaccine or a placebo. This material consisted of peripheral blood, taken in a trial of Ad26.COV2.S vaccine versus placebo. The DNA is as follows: TGTGCCAGCAGCTTAGGGGCCAGAGGGTATGGCTACACCTTC. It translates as CASSLGARGYGYTF.